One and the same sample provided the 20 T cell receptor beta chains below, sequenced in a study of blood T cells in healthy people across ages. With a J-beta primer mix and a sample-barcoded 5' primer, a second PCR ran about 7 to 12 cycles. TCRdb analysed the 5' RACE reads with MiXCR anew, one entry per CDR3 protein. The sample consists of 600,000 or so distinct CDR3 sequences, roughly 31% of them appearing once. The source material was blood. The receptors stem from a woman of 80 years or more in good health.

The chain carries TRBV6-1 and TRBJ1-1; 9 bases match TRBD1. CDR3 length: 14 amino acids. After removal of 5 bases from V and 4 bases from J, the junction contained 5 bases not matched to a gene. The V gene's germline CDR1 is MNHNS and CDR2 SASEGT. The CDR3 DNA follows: TGTGCCAGCAGTCGACAGGGGGACTTCACTGAAGCTTTCTTT. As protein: CASSRQGDFTEAFF.

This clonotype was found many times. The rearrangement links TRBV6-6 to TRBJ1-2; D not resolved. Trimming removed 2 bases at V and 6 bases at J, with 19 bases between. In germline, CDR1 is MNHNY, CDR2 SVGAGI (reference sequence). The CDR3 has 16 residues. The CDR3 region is CASSYNSGSGNHGYTF. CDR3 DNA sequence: TGTGCCAGCAGTTACAACTCGGGATCGGGTAATCATGGCTACACCTTC.

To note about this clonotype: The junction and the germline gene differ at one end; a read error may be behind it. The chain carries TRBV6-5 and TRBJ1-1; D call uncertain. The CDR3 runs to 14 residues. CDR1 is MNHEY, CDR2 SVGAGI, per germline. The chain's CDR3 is CASSYRQTNTGAFF. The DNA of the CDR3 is TGTGCCAGCAGTTACCGCCAAACGAACACTGGAGCTTTCTTT.

The CDR3 region has the DNA TGTGCCAGCAGCGTTTCCTCTTTCGCCGGGGAGCTGTTTTTT. Its translation is CASSVSSFAGELFF. This chain connects TRBV7-3 to TRBJ2-2; no firm D call. V shed 5 bases and J shed 6 bases, with 13 bases lying between them. This CDR3 region has 14 residues. CDR1 is SGHTA, CDR2 FQGTGA, per germline.

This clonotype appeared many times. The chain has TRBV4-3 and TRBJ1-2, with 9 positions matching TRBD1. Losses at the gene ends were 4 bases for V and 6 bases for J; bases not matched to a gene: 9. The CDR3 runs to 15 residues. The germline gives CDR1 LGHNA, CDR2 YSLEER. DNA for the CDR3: TGCGCCAGCAGCCGCGGACAGGGGAGCCTCAATGGCTACACCTTC. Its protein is CASSRGQGSLNGYTF.

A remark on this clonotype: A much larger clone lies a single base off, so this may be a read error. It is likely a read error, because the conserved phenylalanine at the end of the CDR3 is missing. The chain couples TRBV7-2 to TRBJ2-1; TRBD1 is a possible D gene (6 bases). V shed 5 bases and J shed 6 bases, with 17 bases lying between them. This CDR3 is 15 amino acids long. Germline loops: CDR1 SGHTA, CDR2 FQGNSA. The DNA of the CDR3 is TGTGCCAGCAGCCCACGGACTCGAGGGGGCAATGAGCAGTTCTGC. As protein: CASSPRTRGGNEQFC.

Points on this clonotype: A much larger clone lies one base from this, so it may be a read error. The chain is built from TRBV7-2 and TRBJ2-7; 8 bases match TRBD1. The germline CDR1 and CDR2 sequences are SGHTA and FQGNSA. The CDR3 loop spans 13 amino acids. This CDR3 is CASSLDRERERYF. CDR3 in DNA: TGTGCCAGCAGTCTGGACAGGGAACGCGAGCGGTACTTC.

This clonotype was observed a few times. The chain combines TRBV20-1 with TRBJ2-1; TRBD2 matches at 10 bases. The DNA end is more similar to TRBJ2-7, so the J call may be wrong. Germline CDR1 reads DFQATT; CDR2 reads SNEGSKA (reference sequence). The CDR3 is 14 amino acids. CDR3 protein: CSASGGASYNEQYF. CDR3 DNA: TGCAGTGCGAGCGGGGGGGCTTCCTACAATGAGCAGTACTTC.

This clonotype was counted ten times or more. CDR3 DNA sequence: TGTGCCAGCAGCGTCGTAGCGGGCCCCTACAATGAGCAGTTCTTC. Its protein is CASSVVAGPYNEQFF. The V gene is TRBV9, the J gene TRBJ2-1; 7 nucleotides line up with TRBD2. Germline V gene data show CDR1 as SGDLS and CDR2 as YYNGEE. J lost 2 bases, V lost 2 bases, and 4 bases had no gene match. The CDR3 length is 15 residues.

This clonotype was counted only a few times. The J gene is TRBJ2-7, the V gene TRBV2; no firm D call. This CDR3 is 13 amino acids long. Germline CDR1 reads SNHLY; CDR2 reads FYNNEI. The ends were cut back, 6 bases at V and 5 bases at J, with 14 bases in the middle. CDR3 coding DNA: TGTGCCAGCAGGAACAGTGCCCGAAACGAGCAGTACTTC. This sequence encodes CASRNSARNEQYF.

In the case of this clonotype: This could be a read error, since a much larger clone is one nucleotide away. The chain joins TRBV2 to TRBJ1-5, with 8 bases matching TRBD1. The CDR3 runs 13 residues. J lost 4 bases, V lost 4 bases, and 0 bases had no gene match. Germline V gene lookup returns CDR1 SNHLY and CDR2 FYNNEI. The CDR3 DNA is TGTGCCAGCAGTGGGACAGGGAATCAGCCCCAGCATTTT. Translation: CASSGTGNQPQHF.

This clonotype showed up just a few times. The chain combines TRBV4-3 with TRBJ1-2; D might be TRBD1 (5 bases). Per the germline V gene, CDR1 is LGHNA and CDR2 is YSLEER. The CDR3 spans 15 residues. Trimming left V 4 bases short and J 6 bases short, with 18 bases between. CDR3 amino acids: CASSRDGSRGHGYTF. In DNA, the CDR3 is TGCGCCAGCAGCCGAGATGGGTCGAGGGGACATGGCTACACCTTC.

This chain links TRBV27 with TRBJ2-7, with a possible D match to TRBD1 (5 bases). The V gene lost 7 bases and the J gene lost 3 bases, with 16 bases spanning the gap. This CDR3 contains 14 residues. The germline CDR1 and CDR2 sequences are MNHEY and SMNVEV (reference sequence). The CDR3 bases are TGTGCCAGCATGAAGATTGACAGATACTACGAGCAGTACTTC. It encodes CASMKIDRYYEQYF.

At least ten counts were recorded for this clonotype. CDR3 loop: CASSQVTDTQYF. The DNA for the CDR3 is TGTGCCAGCAGCCAAGTAACAGATACGCAGTATTTT. V usage is TRBV3-1 and J usage is TRBJ2-3; D remains ambiguous. Germline V lookup: CDR1 LGHDT, CDR2 YNNKEL (reference sequence). With 1 base removed from V and 3 bases from J, the gap between germline ends came to 2 bases. The CDR3 has 12 amino acids.

In DNA form, the CDR3 reads TGCGCCAGCAACCAACAGGGTAGGCACGAGCAGTACTTC. It translates to CASNQQGRHEQYF. The chain links TRBV5-1 to TRBJ2-4; D may be TRBD1 (6 bases). The J call may be faulty, since TRBJ2-7 better matches the DNA end. Looked up from germline, CDR1 is SGHRS and CDR2 is YFSETQ. The length of the CDR3 is 13 residues.

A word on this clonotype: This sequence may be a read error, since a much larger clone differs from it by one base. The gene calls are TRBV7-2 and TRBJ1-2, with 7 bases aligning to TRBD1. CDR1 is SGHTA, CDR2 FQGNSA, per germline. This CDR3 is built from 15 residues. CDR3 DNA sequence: TGTGCCAGCAGCGTAGCCGGGACAGTTTCCTATGGCTACACCTTC. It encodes CASSVAGTVSYGYTF.

The chain's CDR3 is CASSEALVSLSTDTQYF. The CDR3 DNA reads TGTGCCAGCAGTGAAGCGCTTGTAAGCCTTAGCACAGATACGCAGTATTTT. The chain combines TRBV6-1 with TRBJ2-3, with D unresolved. Germline assignment: CDR1 MNHNS and CDR2 SASEGT. Deletions cut 0 bases from V and 0 bases from J, with 13 bases between. The CDR3 sequence is 17 residues long.

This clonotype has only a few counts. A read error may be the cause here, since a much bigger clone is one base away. CDR3 bases: TGCGCCAGCAGCCTCCTGCCGGGAAATGAGCAGTACTTC. It translates to CASSLLPGNEQYF. The rearrangement uses TRBV4-3 and TRBJ2-5; TRBD2 might be the D (5 bases). This CDR3 contains 13 residues. Germline V gene data show CDR1 as LGHNA and CDR2 as YSLEER. With 4 bases removed from V and 11 bases from J, the gap between germline ends came to 17 bases.

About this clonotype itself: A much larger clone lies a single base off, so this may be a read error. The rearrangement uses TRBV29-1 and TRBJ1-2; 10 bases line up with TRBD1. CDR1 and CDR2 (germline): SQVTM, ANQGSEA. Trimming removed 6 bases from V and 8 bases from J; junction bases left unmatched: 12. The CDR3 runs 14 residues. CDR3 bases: TGCAGCGTAGCCCCGGGACAGGGGCGAGGCGGCTACACCTTC. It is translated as CSVAPGQGRGGYTF. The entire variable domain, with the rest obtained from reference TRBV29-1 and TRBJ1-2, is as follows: SAVISQKPSRDICQRGTSLTIQCQVDSQVTMMFWYRQQPGQSLTLIATANQGSEATYESGFVIDKFPISRPNLTFSTLTVSNMSPEDSSIYLCSVAPGQGRGGYTFGSGTRLTVV.

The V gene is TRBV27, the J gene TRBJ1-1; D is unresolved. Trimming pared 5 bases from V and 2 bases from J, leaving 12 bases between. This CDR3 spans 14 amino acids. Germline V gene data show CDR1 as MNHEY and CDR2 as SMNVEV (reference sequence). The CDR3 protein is CASSIRAVNTEAFF. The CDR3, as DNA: TGTGCCAGCAGTATTAGGGCAGTCAACACTGAAGCTTTCTTT.